This T cell receptor (beta chain) was found in a study of blood T cell repertoires in COVID-19. For the study at large: There were acute and convalescent COVID-19 samples, and they came from the United States, Italy and Spain. Nucleic acid was either cDNA or gDNA, and it came from T cells, B-cell-depleted T cells, or PBMCs.

Germline lookup yields CDR1 MGHDK and CDR2 SYGVNS. CDR3 length equals 13 residues. The junction had 5 bases not matched to a gene; V was cut back by 7 bases and J by 5 bases. In the authors' workflow: Counts of nucleated cells, estimated from reference gene primer amplification, were obtained. Some clones are missing from TCRdb's copy, which holds only in-frame ones; the method was immunoSEQ multiplex PCR. That table supplies the V and J calls and clone size; D and trimming were determined from the DNA. This table has approximately 90,000 clones, roughly 91% appearing once. The rearrangement joins TRBV25-1 to TRBJ2-7; 10 bases are a match to TRBD1. The sequence was collected from a woman over 75 with acute or convalescent COVID-19. The sequenced sample consisted of peripheral blood. CDR3 in DNA: TGTGCCAGCAAAAGGGACAGGGGCAACGAGCAGTACTTC. It encodes CASKRDRGNEQYF.